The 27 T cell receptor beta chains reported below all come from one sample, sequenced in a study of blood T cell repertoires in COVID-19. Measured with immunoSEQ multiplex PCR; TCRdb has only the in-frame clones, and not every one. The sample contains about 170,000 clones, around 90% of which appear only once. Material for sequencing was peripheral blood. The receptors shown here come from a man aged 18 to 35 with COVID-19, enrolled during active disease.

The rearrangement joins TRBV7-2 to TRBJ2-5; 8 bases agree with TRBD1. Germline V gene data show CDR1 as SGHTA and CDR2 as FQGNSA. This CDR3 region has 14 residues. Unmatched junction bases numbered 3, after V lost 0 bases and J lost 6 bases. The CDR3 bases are TGTGCCAGCAGCTTAGCGACAGGGGTAAAGACCCAGTACTTC. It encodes CASSLATGVKTQYF.

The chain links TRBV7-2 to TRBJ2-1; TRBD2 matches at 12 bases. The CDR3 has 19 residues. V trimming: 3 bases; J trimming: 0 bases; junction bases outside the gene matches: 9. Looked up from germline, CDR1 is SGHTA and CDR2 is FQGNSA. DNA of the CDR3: TGTGCCAGCAGCTTGGGGACTAGCGGGTACCCTAGCTCCTACAATGAGCAGTTCTTC. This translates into CASSLGTSGYPSSYNEQFF.

Here the CDR3 reads CASSYSLSGGYTF. The CDR3 DNA sequence: TGTGCCAGCAGTTACTCGCTTTCTGGCGGCTACACCTTC. The chain employs TRBV6-5 and TRBJ1-2, with D unclear. The CDR3 consists of 13 residues. V was pared by 0 bases and J by 8 bases, with 10 bases between. CDR1 is MNHEY and CDR2 is SVGAGI in the germline V gene.

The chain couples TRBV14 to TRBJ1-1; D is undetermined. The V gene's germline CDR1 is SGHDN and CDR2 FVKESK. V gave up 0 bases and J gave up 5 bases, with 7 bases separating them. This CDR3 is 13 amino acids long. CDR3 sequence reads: CASSQEWATEAFF. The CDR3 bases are TGTGCCAGCAGCCAAGAGTGGGCAACTGAAGCTTTCTTT.

Written as DNA, the CDR3 is TGTGCCAGCAGCTTAGGTCAGGGGGTGAACACCGGGGAGCTGTTTTTT. This encodes CASSLGQGVNTGELFF. V usage is TRBV7-2 and J usage is TRBJ2-2; 7 positions agree with TRBD1. V lost 1 base and J lost 1; bases outside the gene matches: 3. CDR3 length: 16 amino acids. Looked up from germline, CDR1 is SGHTA and CDR2 is FQGNSA.

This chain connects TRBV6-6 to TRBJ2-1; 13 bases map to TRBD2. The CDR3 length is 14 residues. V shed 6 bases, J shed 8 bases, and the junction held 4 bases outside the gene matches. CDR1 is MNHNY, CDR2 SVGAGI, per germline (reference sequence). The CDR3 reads CASSGLAGADEQFF. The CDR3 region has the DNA TGTGCCAGCAGCGGACTAGCGGGAGCTGATGAGCAGTTCTTC.

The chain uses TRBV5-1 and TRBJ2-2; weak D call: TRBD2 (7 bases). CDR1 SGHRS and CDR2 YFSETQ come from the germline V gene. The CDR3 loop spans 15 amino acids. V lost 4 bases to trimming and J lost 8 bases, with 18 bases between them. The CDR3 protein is CASSQTGGPMGELFF. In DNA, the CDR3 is TGCGCCAGCAGCCAGACCGGGGGGCCCATGGGGGAGCTGTTTTTT.

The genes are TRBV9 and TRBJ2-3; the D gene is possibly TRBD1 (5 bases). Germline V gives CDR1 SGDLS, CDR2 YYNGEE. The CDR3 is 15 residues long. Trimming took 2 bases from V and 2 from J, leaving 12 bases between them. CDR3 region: CASSVVGHTTDTQYF. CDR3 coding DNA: TGTGCCAGCAGCGTTGTGGGGCATACCACAGATACGCAGTATTTT.

The CDR3 is CASSRTGIVHEQYF. Here the CDR3 DNA reads TGTGCCAGCAGCCGGACAGGGATCGTCCACGAGCAGTACTTC. The chain recombines TRBV5-6 with TRBJ2-7; TRBD1 matches 8 bases. CDR3 size: 14 residues. Unmatched junction bases numbered 8, after V lost 4 bases and J lost 5 bases. CDR1 is SGHDT and CDR2 is YYEEEE in the germline V gene. Together with reference TRBV5-6 and TRBJ2-7, the CDR3 gives the full variable domain: DAGVTQSPTHLIKTRGQQVTLRCSPKSGHDTVSWYQQALGQGPQFIFQYYEEEERQRGNFPDRFSGHQFPNYSSELNVNALLLGDSALYLCASSRTGIVHEQYFGPGTRLTVT.

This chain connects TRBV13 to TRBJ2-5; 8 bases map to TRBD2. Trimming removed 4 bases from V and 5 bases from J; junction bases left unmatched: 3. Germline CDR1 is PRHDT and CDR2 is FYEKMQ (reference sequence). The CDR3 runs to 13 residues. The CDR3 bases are TGTGCCAGCAGCTCGGTAGCGGGGGAGACCCAGTACTTC. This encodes CASSSVAGETQYF.

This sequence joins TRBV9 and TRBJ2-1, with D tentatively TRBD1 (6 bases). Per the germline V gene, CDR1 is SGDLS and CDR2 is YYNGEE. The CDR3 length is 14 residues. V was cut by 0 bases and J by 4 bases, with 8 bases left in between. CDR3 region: CASSVEGVYNEQFF. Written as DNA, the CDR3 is TGTGCCAGCAGCGTAGAGGGGGTATACAATGAGCAGTTCTTC. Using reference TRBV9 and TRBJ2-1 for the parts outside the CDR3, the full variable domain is DSGVTQTPKHLITATGQRVTLRCSPRSGDLSVYWYQQSLDQGLQFLIQYYNGEERAKGNILERFSAQQFPDLHSELNLSSLELGDSALYFCASSVEGVYNEQFFGPGTRLTVL.

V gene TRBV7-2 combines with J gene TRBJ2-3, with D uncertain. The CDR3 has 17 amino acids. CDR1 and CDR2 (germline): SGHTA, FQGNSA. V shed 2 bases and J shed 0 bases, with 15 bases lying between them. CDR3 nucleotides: TGTGCCAGCAGCTTACGACTTCCGCCTGCTAGCACAGATACGCAGTATTTT. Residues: CASSLRLPPASTDTQYF.

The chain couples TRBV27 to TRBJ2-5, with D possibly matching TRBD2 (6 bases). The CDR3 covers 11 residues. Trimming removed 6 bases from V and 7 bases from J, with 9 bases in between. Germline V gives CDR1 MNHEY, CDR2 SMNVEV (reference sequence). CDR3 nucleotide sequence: TGTGCCAGCAGGGACGGGGGGACCCAGTACTTC. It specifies CASRDGGTQYF.

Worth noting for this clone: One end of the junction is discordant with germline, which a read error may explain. The CDR3 sequence: CASILSDGTNYGYTF. In DNA, the CDR3 is TGTGCCAGCATCTTAAGCGACGGCACTAACTATGGCTACACCTTC. V gene TRBV7-2 combines with J gene TRBJ1-2; no reliable D call. Germline V gene sequence: CDR1 SGHTA, CDR2 FQGNSA. The CDR3 extends over 15 amino acids.

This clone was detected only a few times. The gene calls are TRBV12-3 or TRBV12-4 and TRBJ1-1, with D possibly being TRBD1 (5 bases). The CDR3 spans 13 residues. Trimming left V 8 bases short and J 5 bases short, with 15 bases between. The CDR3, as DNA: TGTGCCAGCGGTTATGGGGCGAGGACTGAAGCTTTCTTT. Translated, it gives CASGYGARTEAFF.

In DNA form, the CDR3 reads TGTGCCAGCAGTTCTCGGACAGGGAGGAACACTGAAGCTTTCTTT. Its translation is CASSSRTGRNTEAFF. This chain uses TRBV6-5 with TRBJ1-1, with TRBD1 matching 8 bases. Germline loops: CDR1 MNHEY, CDR2 SVGAGI. The CDR3 has 15 residues. V lost 4 bases to trimming and J lost 1 base; unmatched junction nucleotides: 5.

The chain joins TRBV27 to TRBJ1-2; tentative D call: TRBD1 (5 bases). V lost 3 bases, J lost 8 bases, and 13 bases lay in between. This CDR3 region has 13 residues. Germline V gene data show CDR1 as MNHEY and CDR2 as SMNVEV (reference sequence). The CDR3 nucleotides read TGTGCCAGCAGTTTCGGCAGGGCCAACGGCTACACCTTC. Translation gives CASSFGRANGYTF.

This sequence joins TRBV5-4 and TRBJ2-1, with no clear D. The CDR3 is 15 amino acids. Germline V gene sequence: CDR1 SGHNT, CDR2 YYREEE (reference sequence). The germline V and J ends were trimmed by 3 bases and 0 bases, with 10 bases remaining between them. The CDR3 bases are TGTGCCAGCAGCTCGAGACCAGGCTCCTACAATGAGCAGTTCTTC. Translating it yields CASSSRPGSYNEQFF.

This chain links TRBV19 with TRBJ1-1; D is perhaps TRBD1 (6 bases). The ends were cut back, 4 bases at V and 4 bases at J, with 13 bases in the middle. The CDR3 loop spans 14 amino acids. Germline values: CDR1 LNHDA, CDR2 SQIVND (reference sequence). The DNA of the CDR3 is TGTGCCAGTAGTACCGTGGGGGGGCGCACTGAAGCTTTCTTT. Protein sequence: CASSTVGGRTEAFF.

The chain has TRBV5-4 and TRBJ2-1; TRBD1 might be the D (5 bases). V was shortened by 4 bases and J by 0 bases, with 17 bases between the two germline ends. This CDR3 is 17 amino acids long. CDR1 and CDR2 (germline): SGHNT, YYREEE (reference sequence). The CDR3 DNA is TGTGCCAGCAGCGCTGCCAAGACAGCTGGCTCCTACAATGAGCAGTTCTTC. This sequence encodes CASSAAKTAGSYNEQFF.

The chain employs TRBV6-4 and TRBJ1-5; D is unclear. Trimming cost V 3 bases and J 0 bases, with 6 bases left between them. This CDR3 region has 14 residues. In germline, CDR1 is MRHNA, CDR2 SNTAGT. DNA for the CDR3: TGTGCCAGCAGTGATGCAGATAGCAATCAGCCCCAGCATTTT. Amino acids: CASSDADSNQPQHF.

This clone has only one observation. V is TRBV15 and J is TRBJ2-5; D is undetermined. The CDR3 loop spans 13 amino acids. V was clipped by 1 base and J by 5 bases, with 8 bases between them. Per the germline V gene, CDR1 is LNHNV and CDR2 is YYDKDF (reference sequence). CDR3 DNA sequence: TGTGCCACCAGCAGAGGAGTCGGGGAGACCCAGTACTTC. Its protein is CATSRGVGETQYF.

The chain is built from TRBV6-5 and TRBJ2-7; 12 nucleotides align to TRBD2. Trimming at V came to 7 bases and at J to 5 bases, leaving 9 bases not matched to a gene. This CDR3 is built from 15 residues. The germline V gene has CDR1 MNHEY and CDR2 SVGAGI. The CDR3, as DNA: TGTGCCAGCACCAGAGGGACTAGCGGGTGGAACGAGCAGTACTTC. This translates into CASTRGTSGWNEQYF.

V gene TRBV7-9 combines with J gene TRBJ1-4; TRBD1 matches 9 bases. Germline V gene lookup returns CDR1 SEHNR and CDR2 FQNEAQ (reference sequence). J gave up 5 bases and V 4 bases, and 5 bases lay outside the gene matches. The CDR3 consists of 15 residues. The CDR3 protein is CASSSTGGHNEKLFF. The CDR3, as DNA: TGTGCCAGCAGCTCGACAGGGGGACACAATGAAAAACTGTTTTTT.

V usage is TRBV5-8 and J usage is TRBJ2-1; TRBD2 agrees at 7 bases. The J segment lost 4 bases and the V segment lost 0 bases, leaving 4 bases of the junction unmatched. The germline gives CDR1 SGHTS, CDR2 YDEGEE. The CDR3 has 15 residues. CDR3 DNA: TGTGCCAGCAGCTTGGGTAGCGGGTATTACAATGAGCAGTTCTTC. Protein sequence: CASSLGSGYYNEQFF.

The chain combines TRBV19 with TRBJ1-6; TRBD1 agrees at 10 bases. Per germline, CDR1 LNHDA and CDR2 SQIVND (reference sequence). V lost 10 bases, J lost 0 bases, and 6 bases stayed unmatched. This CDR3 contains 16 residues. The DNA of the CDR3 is TGTGCCACGGGACAGGGGCTTAGCTCCTATAATTCACCCCTCCACTTT. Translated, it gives CATGQGLSSYNSPLHF.

CDR3 sequence: CASSTTGGYETQYF. CDR3 nucleotides: TGTGCCAGCAGCACGACAGGGGGCTATGAGACCCAGTACTTC. The chain joins TRBV27 to TRBJ2-5; 10 nucleotides agree with TRBD1. V dropped 6 bases and J dropped 5; count of bases not matched to a gene: 6. The CDR3 extends over 14 amino acids. Germline lookup yields CDR1 MNHEY and CDR2 SMNVEV (reference sequence).